These 2 T cell receptor beta chains share one sample of origin, sequenced in a study of control samples from healthy donors and cancer patients. Sequenced by immunoSEQ multiplex PCR; TCRdb stores in-frame clones only, minus some. The table includes about 55,000 clones, about 96% detected once. The sample comprised blood. These receptors originate from a woman between 18 and 29 years old in good health.

The V gene is TRBV10-1, the J gene TRBJ1-2; unclear D gene. This CDR3 is 13 amino acids long. Trimming pared 4 bases from V and 1 base from J, leaving 7 bases between. Germline loops: CDR1 WNHNN, CDR2 SYGVQD (reference sequence). CDR3 DNA: TGCGCCAGCAGTGGACCGAATAACTATGGCTACACCTTC. It codes for CASSGPNNYGYTF.

The gene calls are TRBV2 and TRBJ2-4; D unresolved. CDR1 SNHLY and CDR2 FYNNEI come from the germline V gene. CDR3 length: 15 residues. The ends were cut back, 1 base at V and 4 bases at J, with 11 bases in the middle. This CDR3 is CASSEELLPKNIQYF. CDR3 nucleotide sequence: TGTGCCAGCAGTGAAGAGTTGCTACCGAAAAACATTCAGTACTTC.